This T cell receptor beta chain is drawn from a study of siplizumab effects on memory and regulatory T cells. V shed 0 bases, J shed 3 bases, and the junction held 5 bases outside the gene matches. The CDR3 loop spans 16 amino acids. The germline CDR1 and CDR2 sequences are LGHNA and YNFKEQ. As for this clone: What it recognizes is unknown.

The study's findings and limits: Significantly reduced by siplizumab was the cumulative frequency of alloreactive sequences, namely those traceable to unstimulated CD4+ memory cells. In roughly 80-97% of proliferating CD4+ or CD8+ clones, a naive or memory phenotype could not be assigned. The alloresponse seemed to draw substantially on naive T cells, which appeared more diverse than memory cells.

The assay covered 95,000 to 100,000 TCR templates per sample. Sequenced by immunoSEQ multiplex PCR; TCRdb stores in-frame clones only, minus some. This sample has roughly 120,000 clones, with more than 90% found just once. This TCR derives from a human donor in good health. Sequences were obtained from CD4+ T cells sorted from blood. The V and J genes are TRBV4-2 and TRBJ2-1; TRBD2 aligns across 7 bases. CDR3 loop: CASSQDGDYYYNEQFF. The DNA of the CDR3 is TGTGCCAGCAGCCAAGATGGGGACTACTACTACAATGAGCAGTTCTTC.